This T cell receptor (beta chain) was found in a study of T cells in narcolepsy. Study-level information: Enrolled donors included narcolepsy type 1 or type 2 patients and healthy controls. General study findings and limits: Autoreactive clonotypes reportedly recurred in blood of same and different patients, not controls. In some patient and control memory CD4+ samples, autoreactive clones were absent. Autoreactive HCRT-specific and TRIB2-specific clonotypes were marked in same-patient CSF-versus-blood CD4+ comparisons.

The assay was immunoSEQ multiplex PCR, and TCRdb's table has in-frame clones only and misses some. The sample has about 32,000 clones; around 79% are singletons. Germline CDR1 and CDR2: DFQATT and SNEGSKA (reference sequence). The CDR3 extends over 11 amino acids. V dropped 8 bases and J dropped 5; count of bases not matched to a gene: 3. Comments on this clone: Its antigen is currently unknown.

The rearrangement uses TRBV20-1 and TRBJ2-5; 9 positions agree with TRBD1. Specimen: CD45RA- memory CD4+ T cells from PBMCs. The clonotype was recovered from a human donor with narcolepsy. This CDR3 is CSTQGAETQYF. In DNA form, the CDR3 reads TGCAGTACACAGGGGGCGGAGACCCAGTACTTC.